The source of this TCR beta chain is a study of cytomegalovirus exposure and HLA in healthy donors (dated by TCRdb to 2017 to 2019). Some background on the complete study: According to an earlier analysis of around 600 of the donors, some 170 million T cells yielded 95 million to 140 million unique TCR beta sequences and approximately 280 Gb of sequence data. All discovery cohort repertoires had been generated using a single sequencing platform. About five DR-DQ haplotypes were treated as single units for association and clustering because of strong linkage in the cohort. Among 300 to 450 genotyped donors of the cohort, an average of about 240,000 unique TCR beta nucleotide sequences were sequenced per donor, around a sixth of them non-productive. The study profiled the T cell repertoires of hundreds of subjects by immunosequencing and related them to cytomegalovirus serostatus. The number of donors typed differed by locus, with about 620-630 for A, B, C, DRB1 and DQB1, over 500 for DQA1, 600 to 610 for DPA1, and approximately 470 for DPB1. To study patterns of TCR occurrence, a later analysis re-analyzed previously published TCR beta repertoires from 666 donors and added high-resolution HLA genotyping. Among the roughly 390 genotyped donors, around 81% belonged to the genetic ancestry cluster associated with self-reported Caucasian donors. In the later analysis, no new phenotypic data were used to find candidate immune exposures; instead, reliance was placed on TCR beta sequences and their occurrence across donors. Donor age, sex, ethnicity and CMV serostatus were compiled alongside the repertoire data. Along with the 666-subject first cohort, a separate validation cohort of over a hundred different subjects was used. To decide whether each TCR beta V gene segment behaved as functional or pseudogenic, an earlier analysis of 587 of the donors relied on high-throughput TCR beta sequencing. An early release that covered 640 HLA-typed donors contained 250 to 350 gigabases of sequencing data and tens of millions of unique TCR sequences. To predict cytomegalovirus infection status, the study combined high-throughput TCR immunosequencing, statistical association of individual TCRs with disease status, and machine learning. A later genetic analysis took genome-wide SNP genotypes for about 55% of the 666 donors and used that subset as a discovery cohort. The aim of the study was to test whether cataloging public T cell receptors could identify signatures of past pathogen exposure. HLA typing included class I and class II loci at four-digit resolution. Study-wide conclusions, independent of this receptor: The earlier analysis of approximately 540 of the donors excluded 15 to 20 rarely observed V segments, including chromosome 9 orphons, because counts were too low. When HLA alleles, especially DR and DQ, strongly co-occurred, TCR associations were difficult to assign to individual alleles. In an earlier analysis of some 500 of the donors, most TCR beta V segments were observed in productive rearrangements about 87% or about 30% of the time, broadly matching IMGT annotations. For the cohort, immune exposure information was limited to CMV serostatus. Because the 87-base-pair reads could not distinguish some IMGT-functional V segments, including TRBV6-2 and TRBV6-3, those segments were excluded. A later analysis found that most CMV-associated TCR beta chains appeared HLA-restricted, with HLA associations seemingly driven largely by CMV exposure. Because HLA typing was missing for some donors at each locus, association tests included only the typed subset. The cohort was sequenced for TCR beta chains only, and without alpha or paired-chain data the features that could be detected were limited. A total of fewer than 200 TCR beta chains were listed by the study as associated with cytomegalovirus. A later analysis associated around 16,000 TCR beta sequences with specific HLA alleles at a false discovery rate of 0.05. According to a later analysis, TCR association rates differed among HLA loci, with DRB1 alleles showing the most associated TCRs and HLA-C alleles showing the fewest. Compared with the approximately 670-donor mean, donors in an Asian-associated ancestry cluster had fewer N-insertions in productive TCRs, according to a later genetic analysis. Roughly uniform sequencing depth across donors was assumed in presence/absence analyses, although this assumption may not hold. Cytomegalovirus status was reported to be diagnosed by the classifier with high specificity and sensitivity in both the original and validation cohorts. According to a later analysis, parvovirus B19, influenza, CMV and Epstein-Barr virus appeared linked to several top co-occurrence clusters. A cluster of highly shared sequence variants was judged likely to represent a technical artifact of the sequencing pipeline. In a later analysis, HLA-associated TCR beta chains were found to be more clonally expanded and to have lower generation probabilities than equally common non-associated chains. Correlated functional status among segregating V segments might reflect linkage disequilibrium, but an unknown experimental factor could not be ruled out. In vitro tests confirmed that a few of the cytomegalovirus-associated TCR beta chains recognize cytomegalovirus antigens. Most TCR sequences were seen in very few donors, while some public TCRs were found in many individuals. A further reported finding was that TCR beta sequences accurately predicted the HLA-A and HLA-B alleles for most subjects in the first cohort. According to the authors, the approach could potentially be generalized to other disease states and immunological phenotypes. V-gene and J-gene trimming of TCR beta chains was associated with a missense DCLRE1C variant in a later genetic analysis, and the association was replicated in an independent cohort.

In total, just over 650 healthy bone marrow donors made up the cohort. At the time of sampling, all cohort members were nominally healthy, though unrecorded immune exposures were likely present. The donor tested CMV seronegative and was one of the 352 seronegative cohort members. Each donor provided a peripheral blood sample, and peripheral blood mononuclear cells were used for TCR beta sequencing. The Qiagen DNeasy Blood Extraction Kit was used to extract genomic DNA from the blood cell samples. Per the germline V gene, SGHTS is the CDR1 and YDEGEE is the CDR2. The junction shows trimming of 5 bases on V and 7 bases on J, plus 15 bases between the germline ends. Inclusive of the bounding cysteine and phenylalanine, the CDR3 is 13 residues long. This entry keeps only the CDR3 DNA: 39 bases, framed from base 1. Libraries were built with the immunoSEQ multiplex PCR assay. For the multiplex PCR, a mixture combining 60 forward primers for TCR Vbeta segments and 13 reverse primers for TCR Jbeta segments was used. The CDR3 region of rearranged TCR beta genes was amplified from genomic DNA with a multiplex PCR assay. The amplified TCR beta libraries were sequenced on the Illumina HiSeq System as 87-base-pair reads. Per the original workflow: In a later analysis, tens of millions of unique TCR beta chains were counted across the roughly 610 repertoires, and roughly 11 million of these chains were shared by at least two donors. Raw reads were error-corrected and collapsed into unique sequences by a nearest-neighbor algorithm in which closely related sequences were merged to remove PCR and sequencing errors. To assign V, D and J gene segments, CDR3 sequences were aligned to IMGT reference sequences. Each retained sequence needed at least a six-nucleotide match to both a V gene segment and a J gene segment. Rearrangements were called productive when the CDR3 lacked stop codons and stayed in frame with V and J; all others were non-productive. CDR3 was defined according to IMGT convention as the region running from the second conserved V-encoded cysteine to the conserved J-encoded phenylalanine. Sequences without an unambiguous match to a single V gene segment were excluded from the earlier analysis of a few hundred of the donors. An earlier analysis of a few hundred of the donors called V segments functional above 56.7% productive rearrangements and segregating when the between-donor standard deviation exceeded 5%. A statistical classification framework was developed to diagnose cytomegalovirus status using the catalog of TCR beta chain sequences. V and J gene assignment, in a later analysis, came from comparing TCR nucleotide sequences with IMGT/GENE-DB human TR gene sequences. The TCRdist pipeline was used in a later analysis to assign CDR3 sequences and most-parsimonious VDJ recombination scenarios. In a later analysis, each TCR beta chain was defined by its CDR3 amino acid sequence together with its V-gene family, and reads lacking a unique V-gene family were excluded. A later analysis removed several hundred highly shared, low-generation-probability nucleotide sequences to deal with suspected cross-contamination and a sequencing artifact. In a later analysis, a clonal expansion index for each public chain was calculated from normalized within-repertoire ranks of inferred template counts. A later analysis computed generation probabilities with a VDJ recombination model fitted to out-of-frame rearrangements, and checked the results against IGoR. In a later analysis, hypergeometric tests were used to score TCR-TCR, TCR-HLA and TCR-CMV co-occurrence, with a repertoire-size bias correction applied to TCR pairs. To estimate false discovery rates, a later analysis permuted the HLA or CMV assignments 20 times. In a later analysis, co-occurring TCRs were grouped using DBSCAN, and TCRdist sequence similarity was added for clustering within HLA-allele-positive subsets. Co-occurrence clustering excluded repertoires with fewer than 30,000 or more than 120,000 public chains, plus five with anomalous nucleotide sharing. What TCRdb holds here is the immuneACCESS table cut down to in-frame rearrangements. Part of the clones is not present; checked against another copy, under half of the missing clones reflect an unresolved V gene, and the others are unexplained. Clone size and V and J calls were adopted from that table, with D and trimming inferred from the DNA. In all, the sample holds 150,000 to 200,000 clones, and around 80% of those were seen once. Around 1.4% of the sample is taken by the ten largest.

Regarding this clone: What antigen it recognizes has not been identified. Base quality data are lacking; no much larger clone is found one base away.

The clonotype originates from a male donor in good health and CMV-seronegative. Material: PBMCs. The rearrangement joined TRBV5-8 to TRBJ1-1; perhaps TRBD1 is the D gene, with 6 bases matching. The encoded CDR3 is CASRTGTAGEAFF. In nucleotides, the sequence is TGTGCCAGCAGAACAGGGACCGCCGGTGAAGCTTTCTTT.